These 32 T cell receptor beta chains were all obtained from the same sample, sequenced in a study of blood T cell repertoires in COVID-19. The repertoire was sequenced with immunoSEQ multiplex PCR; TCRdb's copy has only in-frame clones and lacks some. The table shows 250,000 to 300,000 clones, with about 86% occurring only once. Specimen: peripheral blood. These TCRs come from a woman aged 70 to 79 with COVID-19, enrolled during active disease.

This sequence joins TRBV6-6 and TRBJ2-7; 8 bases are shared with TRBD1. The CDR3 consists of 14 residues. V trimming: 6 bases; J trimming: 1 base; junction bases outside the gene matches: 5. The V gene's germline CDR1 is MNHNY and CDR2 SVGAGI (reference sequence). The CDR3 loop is CASRIQGASYEQYF. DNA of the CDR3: TGTGCCAGCAGAATCCAGGGGGCATCCTACGAGCAGTACTTC.

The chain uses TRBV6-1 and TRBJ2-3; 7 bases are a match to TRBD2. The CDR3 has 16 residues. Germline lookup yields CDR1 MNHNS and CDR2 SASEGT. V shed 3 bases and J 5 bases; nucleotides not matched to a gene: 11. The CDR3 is CASSEYGGGGRDTQYF. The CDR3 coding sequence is TGTGCCAGCAGTGAGTACGGCGGGGGAGGTCGAGATACGCAGTATTTT.

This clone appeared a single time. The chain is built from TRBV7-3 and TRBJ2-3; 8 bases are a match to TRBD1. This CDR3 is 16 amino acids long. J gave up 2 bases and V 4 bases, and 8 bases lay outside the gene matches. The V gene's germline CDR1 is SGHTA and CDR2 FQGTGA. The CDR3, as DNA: TGTGCCAGCAGCTCCTCACAGGGGGTGAACACAGATACGCAGTATTTT. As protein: CASSSSQGVNTDTQYF.

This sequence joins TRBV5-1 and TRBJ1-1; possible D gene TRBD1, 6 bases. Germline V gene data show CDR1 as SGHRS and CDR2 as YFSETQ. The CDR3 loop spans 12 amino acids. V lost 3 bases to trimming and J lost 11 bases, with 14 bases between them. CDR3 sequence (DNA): TGCGCCAGCAGCTCACCCCAGGGGTTCGCTTTCTTT. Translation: CASSSPQGFAFF.

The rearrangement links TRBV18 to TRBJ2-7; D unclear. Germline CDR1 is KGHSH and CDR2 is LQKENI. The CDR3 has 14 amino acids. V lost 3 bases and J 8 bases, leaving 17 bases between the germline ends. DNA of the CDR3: TGTGCCAGCTCACCTCCATCGGGTACCTCCAAGCAGTACTTC. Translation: CASSPPSGTSKQYF.

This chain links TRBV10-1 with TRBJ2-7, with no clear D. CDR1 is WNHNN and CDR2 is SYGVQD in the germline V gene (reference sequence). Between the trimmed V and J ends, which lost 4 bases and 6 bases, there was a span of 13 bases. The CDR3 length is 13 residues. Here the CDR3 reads CASSVSVTGEQYF. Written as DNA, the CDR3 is TGCGCCAGCAGTGTATCAGTAACGGGCGAGCAGTACTTC.

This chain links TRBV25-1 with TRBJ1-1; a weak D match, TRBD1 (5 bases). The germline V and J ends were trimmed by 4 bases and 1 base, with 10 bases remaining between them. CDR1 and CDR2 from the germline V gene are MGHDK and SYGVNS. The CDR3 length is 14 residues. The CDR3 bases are TGTGCCAGCAGTGTGGGGGGGGAGAACACTGAAGCTTTCTTT. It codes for CASSVGGENTEAFF.

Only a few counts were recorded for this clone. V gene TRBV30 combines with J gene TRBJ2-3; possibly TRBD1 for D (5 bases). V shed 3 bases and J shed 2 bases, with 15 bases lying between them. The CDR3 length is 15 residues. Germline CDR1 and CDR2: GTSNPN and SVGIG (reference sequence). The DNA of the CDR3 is TGTGCCTGGAGGGGCAGCCAGGGAATCACAGATACGCAGTATTTT. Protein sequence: CAWRGSQGITDTQYF.

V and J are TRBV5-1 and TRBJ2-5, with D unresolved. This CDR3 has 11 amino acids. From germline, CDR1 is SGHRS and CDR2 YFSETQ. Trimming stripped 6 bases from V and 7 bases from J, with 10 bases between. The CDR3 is CASKNALTQYF. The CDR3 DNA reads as TGCGCCAGCAAAAATGCGTTGACCCAGTACTTC.

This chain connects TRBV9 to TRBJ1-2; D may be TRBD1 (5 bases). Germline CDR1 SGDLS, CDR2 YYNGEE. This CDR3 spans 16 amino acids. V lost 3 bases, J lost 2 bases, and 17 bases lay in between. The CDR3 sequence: CASSAAPSTVNYGYTF. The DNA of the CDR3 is TGTGCCAGCAGCGCGGCACCGTCGACAGTAAACTATGGCTACACCTTC.

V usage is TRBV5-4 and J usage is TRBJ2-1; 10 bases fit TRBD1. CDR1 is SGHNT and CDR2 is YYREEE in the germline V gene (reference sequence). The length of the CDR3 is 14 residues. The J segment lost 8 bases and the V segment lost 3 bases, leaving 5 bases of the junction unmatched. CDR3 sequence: CASSSGTGVDEQFF. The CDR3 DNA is TGTGCCAGCAGCTCCGGGACAGGGGTCGATGAGCAGTTCTTC.

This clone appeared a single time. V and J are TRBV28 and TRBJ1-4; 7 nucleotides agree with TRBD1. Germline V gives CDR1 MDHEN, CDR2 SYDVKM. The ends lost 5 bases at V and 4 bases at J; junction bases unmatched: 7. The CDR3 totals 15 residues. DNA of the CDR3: TGTGCCAGCAGTCGAAGGGGACAGATTAATGAAAAACTGTTTTTT. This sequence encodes CASSRRGQINEKLFF.

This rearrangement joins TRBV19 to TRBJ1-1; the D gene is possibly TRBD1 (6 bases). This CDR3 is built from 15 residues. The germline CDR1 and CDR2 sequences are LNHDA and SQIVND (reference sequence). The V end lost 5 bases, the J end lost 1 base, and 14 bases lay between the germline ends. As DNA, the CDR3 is TGTGCCAGTAGTCTGCGGACAGCCCAGAACACTGAAGCTTTCTTT. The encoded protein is CASSLRTAQNTEAFF.

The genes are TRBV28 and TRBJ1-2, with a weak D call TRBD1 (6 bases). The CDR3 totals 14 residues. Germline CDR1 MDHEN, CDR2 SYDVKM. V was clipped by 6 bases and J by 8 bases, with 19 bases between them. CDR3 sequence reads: CASSLEQGERGYTF. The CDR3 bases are TGTGCCAGCAGCCTCGAACAGGGTGAGCGAGGCTACACCTTC.

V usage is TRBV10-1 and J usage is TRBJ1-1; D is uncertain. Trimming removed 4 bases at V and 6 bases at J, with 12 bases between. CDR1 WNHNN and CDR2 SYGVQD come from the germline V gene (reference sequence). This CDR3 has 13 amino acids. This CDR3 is CASSVSGRAEAFF. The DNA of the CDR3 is TGCGCCAGCAGTGTTTCGGGAAGGGCTGAAGCTTTCTTT.

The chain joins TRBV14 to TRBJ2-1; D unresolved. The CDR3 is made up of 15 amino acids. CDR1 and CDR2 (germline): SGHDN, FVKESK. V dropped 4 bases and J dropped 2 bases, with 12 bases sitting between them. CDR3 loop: CASSRIWQTYNEQFF. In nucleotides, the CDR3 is TGTGCCAGCAGCCGAATTTGGCAGACCTACAATGAGCAGTTCTTC.

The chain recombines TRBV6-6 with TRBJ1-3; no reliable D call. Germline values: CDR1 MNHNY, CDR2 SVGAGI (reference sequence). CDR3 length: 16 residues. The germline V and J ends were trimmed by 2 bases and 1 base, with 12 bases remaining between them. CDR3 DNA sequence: TGTGCCAGCAGTTACGCAGTTCTGTTGTCTGGAAACACCATATATTTT. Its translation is CASSYAVLLSGNTIYF.

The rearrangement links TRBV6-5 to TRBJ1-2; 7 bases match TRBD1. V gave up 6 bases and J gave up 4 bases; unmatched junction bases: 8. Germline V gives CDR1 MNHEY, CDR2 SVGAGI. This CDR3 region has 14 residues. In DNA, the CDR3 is TGTGCCAGCAGCCAACGACAGGGTAGCTATGGCTACACCTTC. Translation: CASSQRQGSYGYTF.

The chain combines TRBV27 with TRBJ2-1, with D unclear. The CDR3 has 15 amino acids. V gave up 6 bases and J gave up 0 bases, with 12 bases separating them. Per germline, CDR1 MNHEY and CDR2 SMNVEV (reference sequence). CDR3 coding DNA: TGTGCCAGCAGCCTGCGGTCGGGCTCCTACAATGAGCAGTTCTTC. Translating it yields CASSLRSGSYNEQFF.

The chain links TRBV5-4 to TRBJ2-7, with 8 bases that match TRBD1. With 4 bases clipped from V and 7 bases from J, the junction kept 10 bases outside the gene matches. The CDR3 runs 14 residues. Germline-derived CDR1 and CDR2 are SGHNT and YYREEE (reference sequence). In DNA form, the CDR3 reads TGTGCCAGCAGCCCTGACAGGGGAACCCTGGAGCAGTACTTC. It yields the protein CASSPDRGTLEQYF.

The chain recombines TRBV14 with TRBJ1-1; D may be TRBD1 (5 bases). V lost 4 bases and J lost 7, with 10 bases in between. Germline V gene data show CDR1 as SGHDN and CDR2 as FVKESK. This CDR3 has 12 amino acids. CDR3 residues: CASSLYRGEAFF. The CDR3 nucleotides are TGTGCCAGCAGCCTTTATAGGGGTGAAGCTTTCTTT.

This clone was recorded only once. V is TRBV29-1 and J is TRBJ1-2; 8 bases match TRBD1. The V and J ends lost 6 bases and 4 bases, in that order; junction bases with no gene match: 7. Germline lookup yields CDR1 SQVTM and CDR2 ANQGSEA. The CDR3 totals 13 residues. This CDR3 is CSVRTGTLYGYTF. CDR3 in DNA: TGCAGCGTCCGGACAGGGACCCTCTATGGCTACACCTTC.

CDR3 residues: CASSQTRDSQETQYF. Here the CDR3 DNA reads TGTGCCAGCAGCCAGACCCGGGACTCACAAGAGACCCAGTACTTC. The chain couples TRBV3-1 (or the pseudogene TRBV3-2) to TRBJ2-5; a possible D gene is TRBD2 (6 bases). The CDR3 runs to 15 residues. Trimming removed 3 bases from V and 2 bases from J, with 13 bases in between. Germline V lookup: CDR1 LGHDT, CDR2 YNNKEL (reference sequence).

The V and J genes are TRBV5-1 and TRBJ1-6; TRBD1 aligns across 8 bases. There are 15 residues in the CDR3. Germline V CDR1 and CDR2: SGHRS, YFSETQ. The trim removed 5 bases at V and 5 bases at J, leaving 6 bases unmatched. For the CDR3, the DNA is TGCGCCAGCAGTCAGGGGGCAGCCAATAATTCACCCCTCCACTTT. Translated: CASSQGAANNSPLHF. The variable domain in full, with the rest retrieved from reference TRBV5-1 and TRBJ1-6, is KAGVTQTPRYLIKTRGQQVTLSCSPISGHRSVSWYQQTPGQGLQFLFEYFSETQRNKGNFPGRFSGRQFSNSRSEMNVSTLELGDSALYLCASSQGAANNSPLHFGNGTRLTVT.

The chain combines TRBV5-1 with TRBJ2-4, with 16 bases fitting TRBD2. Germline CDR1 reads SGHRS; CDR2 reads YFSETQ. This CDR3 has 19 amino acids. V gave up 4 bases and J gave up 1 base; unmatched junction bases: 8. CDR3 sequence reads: CASSSAGTSGGAAKNIQYF. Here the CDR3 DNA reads TGCGCCAGCAGCAGTGCAGGGACTAGCGGGGGGGCCGCCAAAAACATTCAGTACTTC.

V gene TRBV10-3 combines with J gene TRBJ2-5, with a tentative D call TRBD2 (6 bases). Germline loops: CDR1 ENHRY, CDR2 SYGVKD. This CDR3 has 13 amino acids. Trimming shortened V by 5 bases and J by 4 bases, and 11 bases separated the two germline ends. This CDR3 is CAISPGSRETQYF. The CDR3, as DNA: TGTGCCATCAGTCCCGGGAGCCGAGAGACCCAGTACTTC.

This CDR3 is CASSRTGGDEQYF. CDR3 sequence (DNA): TGTGCCAGCAGCAGGACAGGGGGGGACGAGCAGTACTTC. The gene calls are TRBV7-2 and TRBJ2-7, with 10 bases that match TRBD1. CDR3 length: 13 residues. V dropped 5 bases and J dropped 5; count of bases not matched to a gene: 3. Germline lookup yields CDR1 SGHTA and CDR2 FQGNSA. Supplemented by reference TRBV7-2 and TRBJ2-7, the full variable domain reads GAGVSQSPSNKVTEKGKDVELRCDPISGHTALYWYRQSLGQGLEFLIYFQGNSAPDKSGLPSDRFSAERTGGSVSTLTIQRTQQEDSAVYLCASSRTGGDEQYFGPGTRLTVT.

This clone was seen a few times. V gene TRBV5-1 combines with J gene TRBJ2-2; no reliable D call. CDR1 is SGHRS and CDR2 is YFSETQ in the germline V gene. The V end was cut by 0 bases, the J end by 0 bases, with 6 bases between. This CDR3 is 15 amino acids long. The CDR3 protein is CASSLGRANTGELFF. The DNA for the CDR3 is TGCGCCAGCAGCTTGGGGAGAGCGAACACCGGGGAGCTGTTTTTT.

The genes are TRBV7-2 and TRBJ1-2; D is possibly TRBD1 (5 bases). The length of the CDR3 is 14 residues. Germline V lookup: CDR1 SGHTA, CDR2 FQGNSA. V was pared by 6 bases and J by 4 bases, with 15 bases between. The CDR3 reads CASSNPKGVYGYTF. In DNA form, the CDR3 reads TGTGCCAGCAGTAACCCGAAAGGGGTCTATGGCTACACCTTC.

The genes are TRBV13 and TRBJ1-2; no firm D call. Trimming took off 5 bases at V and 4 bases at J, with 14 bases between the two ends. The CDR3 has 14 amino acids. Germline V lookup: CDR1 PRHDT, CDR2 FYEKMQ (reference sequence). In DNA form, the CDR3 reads TGTGCCAGCAGCACCTCGACAACGACCTATGGCTACACCTTC. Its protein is CASSTSTTTYGYTF.

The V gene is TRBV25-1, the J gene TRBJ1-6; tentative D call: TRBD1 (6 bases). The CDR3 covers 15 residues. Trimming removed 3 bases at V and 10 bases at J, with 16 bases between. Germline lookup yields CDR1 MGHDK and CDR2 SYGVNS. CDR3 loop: CASSERPSGDSPLHF. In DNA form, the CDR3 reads TGTGCCAGCAGTGAGCGACCTTCAGGGGACTCACCCCTCCACTTT.

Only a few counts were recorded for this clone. The CDR3 bases are TGTGCCAGCAGCCCCAAAGCGTCCGGGGGGGCCAAAGATACGCAGTATTTT. Its protein product is CASSPKASGGAKDTQYF. The chain has TRBV4-2 and TRBJ2-3; 8 positions agree with TRBD2. With V trimmed by 4 bases and J by 5 bases, 14 bases remained unmatched. This CDR3 contains 17 residues. The germline V gene has CDR1 LGHNA and CDR2 YNFKEQ.